This T cell receptor (beta chain) stems from a study of T cell changes during pregnancy in multiple sclerosis. Using immunoSEQ multiplex PCR, the repertoire was profiled, and TCRdb retains in-frame clones only, with some absent. The data contain over 80,000 clones, approximately 92% of them singletons. V was clipped by 4 bases and J by 4 bases; unmatched bases: 9. The CDR3 loop spans 16 amino acids. Germline V lookup: CDR1 LNHDA, CDR2 SQIVND (reference sequence). The sequencing used peripheral blood, collected in the third trimester of pregnancy. The rearrangement joins TRBV19 to TRBJ2-3, with 9 bases lining up with TRBD1. This receptor was taken from a female donor in good health, enrolled as a control in a pregnancy study. The CDR3 coding sequence is TGTGCCAGTAGTAGGTCGACAGGGGGACGGGCAGATACGCAGTATTTT. Its protein product is CASSRSTGGRADTQYF.